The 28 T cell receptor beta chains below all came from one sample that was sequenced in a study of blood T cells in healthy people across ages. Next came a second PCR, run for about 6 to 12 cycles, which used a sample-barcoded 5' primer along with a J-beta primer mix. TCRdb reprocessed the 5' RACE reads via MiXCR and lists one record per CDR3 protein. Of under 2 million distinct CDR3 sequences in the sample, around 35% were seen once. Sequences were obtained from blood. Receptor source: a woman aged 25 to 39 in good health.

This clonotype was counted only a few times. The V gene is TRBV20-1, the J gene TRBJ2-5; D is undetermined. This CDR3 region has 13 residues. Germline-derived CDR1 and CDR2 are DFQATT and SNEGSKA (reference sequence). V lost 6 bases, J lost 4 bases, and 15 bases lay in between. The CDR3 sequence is CSAPNVWGETQYF. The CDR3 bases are TGCAGTGCCCCAAATGTGTGGGGAGAGACCCAGTACTTC.

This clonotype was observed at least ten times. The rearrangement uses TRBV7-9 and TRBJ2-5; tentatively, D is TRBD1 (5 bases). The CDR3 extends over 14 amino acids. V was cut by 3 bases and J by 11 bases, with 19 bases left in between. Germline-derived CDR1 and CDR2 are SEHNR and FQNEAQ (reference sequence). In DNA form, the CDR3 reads TGTGCCAGCAGCTTTCTGCAGGGCGCGTTGGAGCAGTACTTC. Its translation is CASSFLQGALEQYF. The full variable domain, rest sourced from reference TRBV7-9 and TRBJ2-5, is DTGVSQNPRHKITKRGQNVTFRCDPISEHNRLYWYRQTLGQGPEFLTYFQNEAQLEKSRLLSDRFSAERPKGSFSTLEIQRTEQGDSAMYLCASSFLQGALEQYFGPGTRLLVL.

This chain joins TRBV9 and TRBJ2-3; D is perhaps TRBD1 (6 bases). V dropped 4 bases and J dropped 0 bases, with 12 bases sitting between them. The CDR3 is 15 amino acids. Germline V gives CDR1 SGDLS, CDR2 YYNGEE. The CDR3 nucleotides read TGTGCCAGCAGCATGGGGGCTACTAGCACAGATACGCAGTATTTT. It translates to CASSMGATSTDTQYF.

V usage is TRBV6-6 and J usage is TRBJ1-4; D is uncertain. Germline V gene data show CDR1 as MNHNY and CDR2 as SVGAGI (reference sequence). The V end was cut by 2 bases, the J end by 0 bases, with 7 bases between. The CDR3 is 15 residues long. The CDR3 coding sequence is TGTGCCAGCAGTTACGTAGGAGCAACTAATGAAAAACTGTTTTTT. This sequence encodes CASSYVGATNEKLFF.

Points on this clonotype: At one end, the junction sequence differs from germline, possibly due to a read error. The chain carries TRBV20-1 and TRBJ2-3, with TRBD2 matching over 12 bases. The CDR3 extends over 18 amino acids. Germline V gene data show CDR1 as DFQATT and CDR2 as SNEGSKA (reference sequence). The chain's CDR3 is CSTRSSGGADPFTDTQYF. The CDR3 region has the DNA TGCAGTACTAGGTCTAGCGGGGGGGCTGACCCTTTCACAGATACGCAGTATTTT.

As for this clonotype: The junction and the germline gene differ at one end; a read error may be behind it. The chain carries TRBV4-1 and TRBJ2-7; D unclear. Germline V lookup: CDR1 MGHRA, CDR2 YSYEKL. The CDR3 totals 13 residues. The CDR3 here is CTSSQVLTAEQYF. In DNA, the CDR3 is TGCACCAGCAGCCAAGTACTGACGGCCGAGCAGTACTTC.

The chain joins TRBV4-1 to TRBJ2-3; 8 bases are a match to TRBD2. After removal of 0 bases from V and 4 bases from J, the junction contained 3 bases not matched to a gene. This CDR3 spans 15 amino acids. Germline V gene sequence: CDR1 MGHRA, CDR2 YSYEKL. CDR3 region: CASSQDGGAPDTQYF. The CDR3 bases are TGCGCCAGCAGCCAAGACGGGGGGGCCCCAGATACGCAGTATTTT.

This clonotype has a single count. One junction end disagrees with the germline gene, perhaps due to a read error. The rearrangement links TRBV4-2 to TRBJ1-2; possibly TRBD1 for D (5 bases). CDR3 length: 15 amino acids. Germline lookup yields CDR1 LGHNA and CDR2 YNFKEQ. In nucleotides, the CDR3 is TGTGCCGGCAGCCCCTCCCTCGGAGGAGGGGAAGGCTACACCTTC. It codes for CAGSPSLGGGEGYTF.

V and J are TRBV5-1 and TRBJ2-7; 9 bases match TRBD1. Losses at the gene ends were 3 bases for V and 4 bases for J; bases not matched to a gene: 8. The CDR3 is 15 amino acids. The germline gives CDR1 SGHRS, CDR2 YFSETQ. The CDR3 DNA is TGCGCCAGCAGCTCCGGGGGGACAGGGAATTACGAGCAGTACTTC. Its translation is CASSSGGTGNYEQYF. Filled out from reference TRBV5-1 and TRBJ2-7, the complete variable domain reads KAGVTQTPRYLIKTRGQQVTLSCSPISGHRSVSWYQQTPGQGLQFLFEYFSETQRNKGNFPGRFSGRQFSNSRSEMNVSTLELGDSALYLCASSSGGTGNYEQYFGPGTRLTVT.

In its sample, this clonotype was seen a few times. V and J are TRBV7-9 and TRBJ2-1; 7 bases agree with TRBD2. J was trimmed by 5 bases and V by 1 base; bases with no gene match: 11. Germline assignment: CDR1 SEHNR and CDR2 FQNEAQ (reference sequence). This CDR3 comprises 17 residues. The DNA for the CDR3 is TGTGCCAGCAGCTTAGATTGGTGGGGGGGACCCGACAATGAGCAGTTCTTC. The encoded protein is CASSLDWWGGPDNEQFF.

The CDR3: CSAPPGQGAGYTF. The CDR3 region has the DNA TGCAGTGCCCCGCCGGGACAGGGGGCTGGCTACACCTTC. V is TRBV20-1 and J is TRBJ1-2, with 12 bases lining up with TRBD1. CDR3 length: 13 residues. Germline assignment: CDR1 DFQATT and CDR2 SNEGSKA (reference sequence). The V segment lost 6 bases and the J segment 7 bases; nucleotides outside the gene matches: 6.

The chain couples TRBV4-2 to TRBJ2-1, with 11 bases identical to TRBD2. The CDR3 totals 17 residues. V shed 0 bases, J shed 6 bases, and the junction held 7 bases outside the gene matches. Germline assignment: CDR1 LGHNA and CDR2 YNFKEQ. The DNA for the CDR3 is TGTGCCAGCAGCCAAGATAGGCTAGCGGGGGGTTGCAATGAGCAGTTCTTC. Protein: CASSQDRLAGGCNEQFF.

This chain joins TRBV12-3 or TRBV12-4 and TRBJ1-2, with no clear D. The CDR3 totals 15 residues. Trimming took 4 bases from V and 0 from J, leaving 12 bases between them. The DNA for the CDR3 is TGTGCCAGCAGTTCCCGAGACTCCGCTAACTATGGCTACACCTTC. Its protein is CASSSRDSANYGYTF.

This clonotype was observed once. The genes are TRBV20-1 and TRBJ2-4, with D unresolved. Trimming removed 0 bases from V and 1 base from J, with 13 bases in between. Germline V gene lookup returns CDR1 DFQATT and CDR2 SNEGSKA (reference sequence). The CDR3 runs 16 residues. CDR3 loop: CSARDIQIGAKNIQYF. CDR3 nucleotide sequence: TGCAGTGCTAGAGATATCCAGATTGGGGCCAAAAACATTCAGTACTTC.

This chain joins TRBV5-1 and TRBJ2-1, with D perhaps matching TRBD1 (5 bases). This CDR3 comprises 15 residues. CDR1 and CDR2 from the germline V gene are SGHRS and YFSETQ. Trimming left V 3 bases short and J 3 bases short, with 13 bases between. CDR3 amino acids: CASSSEPGIYNEQFF. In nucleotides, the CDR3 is TGCGCCAGCAGCTCGGAACCAGGGATCTACAATGAGCAGTTCTTC.

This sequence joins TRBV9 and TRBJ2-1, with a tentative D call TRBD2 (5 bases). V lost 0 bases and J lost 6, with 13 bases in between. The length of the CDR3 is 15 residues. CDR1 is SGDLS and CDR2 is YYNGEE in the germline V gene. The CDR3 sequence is CASSVASGPSNEQFF. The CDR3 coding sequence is TGTGCCAGCAGCGTAGCAAGCGGACCCAGCAATGAGCAGTTCTTC.

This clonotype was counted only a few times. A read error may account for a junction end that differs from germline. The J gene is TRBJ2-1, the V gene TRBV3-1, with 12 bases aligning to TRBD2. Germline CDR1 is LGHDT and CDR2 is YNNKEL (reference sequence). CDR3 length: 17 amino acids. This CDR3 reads CASSQEGLAGKYSEQFF. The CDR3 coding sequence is TGTGCCAGCAGCCAAGAAGGACTAGCGGGAAAGTACAGTGAGCAGTTCTTC.

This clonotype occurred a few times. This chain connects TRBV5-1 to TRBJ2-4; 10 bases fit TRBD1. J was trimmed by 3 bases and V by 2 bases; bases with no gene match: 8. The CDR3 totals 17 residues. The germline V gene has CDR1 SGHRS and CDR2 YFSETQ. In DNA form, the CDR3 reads TGCGCCAGCAGCTTCTCTACCGGGACAGGGGACAAAAACATTCAGTACTTC. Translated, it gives CASSFSTGTGDKNIQYF.

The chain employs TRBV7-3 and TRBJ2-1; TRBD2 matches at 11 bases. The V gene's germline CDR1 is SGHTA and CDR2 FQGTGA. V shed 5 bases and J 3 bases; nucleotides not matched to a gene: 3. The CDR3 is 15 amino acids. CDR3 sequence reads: CASSMGLADYNEQFF. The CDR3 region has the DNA TGTGCCAGCAGCATGGGACTAGCGGACTACAATGAGCAGTTCTTC.

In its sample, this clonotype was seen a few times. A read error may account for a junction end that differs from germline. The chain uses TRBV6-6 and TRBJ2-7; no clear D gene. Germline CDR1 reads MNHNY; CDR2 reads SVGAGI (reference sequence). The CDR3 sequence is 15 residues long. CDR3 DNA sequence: TGTGCCAGCATCCCAGACCCATCCAGCTCCTGCGAGCAGTACTTC. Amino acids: CASIPDPSSSCEQYF.

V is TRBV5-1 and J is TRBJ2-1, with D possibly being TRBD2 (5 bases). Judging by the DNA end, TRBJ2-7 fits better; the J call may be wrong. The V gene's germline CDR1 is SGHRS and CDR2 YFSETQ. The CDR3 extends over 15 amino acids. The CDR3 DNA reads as TGCGCCAGCAGCTTGAGGACTTCAAGAGACGCCGAGCAGTACTTC. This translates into CASSLRTSRDAEQYF.

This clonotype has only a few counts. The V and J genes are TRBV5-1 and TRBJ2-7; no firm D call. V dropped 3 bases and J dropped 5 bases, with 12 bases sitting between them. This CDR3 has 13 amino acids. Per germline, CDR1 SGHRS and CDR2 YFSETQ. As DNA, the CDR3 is TGCGCCAGCAGCTCGACCCGGATAGACGAGCAGTACTTC. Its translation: CASSSTRIDEQYF.

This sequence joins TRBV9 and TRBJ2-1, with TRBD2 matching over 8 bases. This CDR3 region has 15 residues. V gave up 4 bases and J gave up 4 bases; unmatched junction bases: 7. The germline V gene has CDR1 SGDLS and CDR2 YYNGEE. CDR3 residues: CASSPVAGRYNEQFF. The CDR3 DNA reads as TGTGCCAGCAGCCCAGTAGCGGGGAGATACAATGAGCAGTTCTTC.

Written as DNA, the CDR3 is TGTGCCAGCAGCCACGGGACTAGTAGTGCAGATACGCAGTATTTT. This gives the protein CASSHGTSSADTQYF. The V gene is TRBV28, the J gene TRBJ2-3; 8 nucleotides line up with TRBD2. The germline gives CDR1 MDHEN, CDR2 SYDVKM. The trim removed 6 bases at V and 4 bases at J, leaving 9 bases unmatched. The CDR3 has 15 amino acids.

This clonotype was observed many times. CDR3 sequence (DNA): TGCAGTGCTAGAGACCAAACAGGGCAAGAGACCCAGTACTTC. It specifies CSARDQTGQETQYF. V is TRBV20-1 and J is TRBJ2-5, with D maybe TRBD1 (6 bases). Deletions cut 0 bases from V and 2 bases from J, with 10 bases between. CDR1 is DFQATT and CDR2 is SNEGSKA in the germline V gene (reference sequence). CDR3 length: 14 amino acids.

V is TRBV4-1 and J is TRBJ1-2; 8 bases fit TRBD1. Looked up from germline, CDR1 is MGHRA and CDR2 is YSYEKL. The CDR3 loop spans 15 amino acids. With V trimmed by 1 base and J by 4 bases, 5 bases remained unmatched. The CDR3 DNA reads TGCGCCAGCAGCCAAGTGATAACAGGGGGCTATGGCTACACCTTC. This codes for CASSQVITGGYGYTF.

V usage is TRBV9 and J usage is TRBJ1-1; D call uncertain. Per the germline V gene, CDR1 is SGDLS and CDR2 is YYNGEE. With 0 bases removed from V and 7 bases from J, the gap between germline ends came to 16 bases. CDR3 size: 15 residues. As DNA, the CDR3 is TGTGCCAGCAGCGTAGGAATCGACCTAACGGGTGAAGCTTTCTTT. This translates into CASSVGIDLTGEAFF.

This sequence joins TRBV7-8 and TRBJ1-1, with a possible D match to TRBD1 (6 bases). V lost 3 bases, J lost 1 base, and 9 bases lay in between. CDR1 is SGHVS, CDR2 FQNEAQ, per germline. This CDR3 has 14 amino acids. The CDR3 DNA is TGTGCCAGCAGCTTGATGGACAGGAACACTGAAGCTTTCTTT. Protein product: CASSLMDRNTEAFF.